This TCR beta chain was obtained from a study of T cell responses to AZD1222 COVID-19 vaccine. On this clone: Its antigen is still unknown.

The CDR3 totals 14 residues. V was clipped by 3 bases and J by 4 bases, with 12 bases between them. Looked up from germline, CDR1 is ENHRY and CDR2 is SYGVKD. General observations from the study: Among those given AZD1222, only five or six were seropositive at baseline. Targeting of unmutated variant regions was reportedly seen in nearly half of spike-specific TCRs. The donor group comprised mostly white British people and more females; the analysis possibly underestimated clonal diversity.

Sequencing was performed with immunoSEQ multiplex PCR; in TCRdb, only in-frame clones are kept and a portion is missing. The sample has fewer than 120,000 clones; around 90% are singletons. This chain joins TRBV10-3 and TRBJ1-1; tentative D call: TRBD1 (5 bases). This sample comprised peripheral blood, obtained on day 0 of AZD1222 vaccination. The TCR sequence derives from an adult in good health. As DNA, the CDR3 is TGTGCCATCAGTGATGAGGGGTTGAGCACTGAAGCTTTCTTT. Amino acid sequence: CAISDEGLSTEAFF.